A selection of T cell receptor beta chains follows, all from one sample in a study of blood T cell repertoires in COVID-19. Sequencing used immunoSEQ multiplex PCR; TCRdb keeps in-frame clones, though not all of them. The sample records under 150,000 clones, under 85% being singletons. Sequencing was done on a sample of peripheral blood. The receptor set was obtained from a man aged 45-60 years with active or convalescent COVID-19. The CDR3 runs from the conserved cysteine through the conserved F or W. The D gene is left open where the match is weak. A clone size is listed for some rows: how often the clone was seen (once, few, many), or a class if it is expanded.

TRBV29-1	TRBD2	TRBJ2-1	once	TGCAGCGTCCCGCGGGGGACTAGCAATGGTGAGCAGTTCTTC	CSVPRGTSNGEQFF
TRBV2	NA	TRBJ1-1	NA	TGTGCCAGCAGTGAGGGCACGAACACTGAAGCTTTCTTT	CASSEGTNTEAFF
TRBV6-5	NA	TRBJ2-7	NA	TGTGCCAGCAGTTACTCCGGGGGCTCCTACGAGCAGTACTTC	CASSYSGGSYEQYF
TRBV27	TRBD1	TRBJ2-1	NA	TGTGCCAGCAGTTCTCCAACCCTTACAGGGGGTCTATACAATGAGCAGTTCTTC	CASSSPTLTGGLYNEQFF
TRBV5-1	TRBD2	TRBJ2-1	NA	TGCGCCAGCAGCTCTGGGGGTCTAGCGGGAGCGGATGAGCAGTTCTTC	CASSSGGLAGADEQFF
TRBV28	TRBD1	TRBJ1-2	NA	TGTGCCAGCAGTGGACAGGGGAGCTATGGCTACACCTTC	CASSGQGSYGYTF
TRBV29-1	NA	TRBJ1-1	NA	TGCAGCGTTGAGGGTCGGGGGGGAGGAGGCACTGAAGCTTTCTTT	CSVEGRGGGGTEAFF
TRBV15	TRBD1	TRBJ1-1	NA	TGTGCCACCAGCAGACTGGGACAGCATAACACTGAAGCTTTCTTT	CATSRLGQHNTEAFF
TRBV7-6	NA	TRBJ2-1	NA	TGTGCCAGCAGCTTTGGAGGACGATACAATGAGCAGTTCTTC	CASSFGGRYNEQFF
TRBV6-1	NA	TRBJ1-5	NA	TGTGCCAGCAGTCCAGACAGATTAAGCAATCAGCCCCAGCATTTT	CASSPDRLSNQPQHF
TRBV10-3	TRBD2	TRBJ2-5	NA	TGTGCCATCAGTGAGTCGGGGGGGTCACAAGAGACCCAGTACTTC	CAISESGGSQETQYF
TRBV28	NA	TRBJ2-5	NA	TGTGCCAGCAACCCGCGAGGAGGGATCGAAGAGACCCAGTACTTC	CASNPRGGIEETQYF
TRBV5-1	NA	TRBJ2-7	once	TGCGCCAGCAGCTTACAGACAGCTACCTACGAGCAGTACTTC	CASSLQTATYEQYF
TRBV5-1	TRBD1	TRBJ2-5	NA	TGCGCCAGCAGCCGGACAGGGGATGGAGAGACCCAGTACTTC	CASSRTGDGETQYF
TRBV19	TRBD2	TRBJ2-1	NA	TGTGCCAGTAGTGCACTAGCGGGAGGGAATAATGAGCAGTTCTTC	CASSALAGGNNEQFF
TRBV4-2	NA	TRBJ2-1	NA	TGTGCCAGCAGCCAAGACGTAGGAGAGAGCTCCTACAATGAGCAGTTCTTC	CASSQDVGESSYNEQFF
TRBV18	TRBD1	TRBJ1-2	NA	TGTGCCAGCTCACCATCCGGGACAGGGGAAGGCTACACCTTC	CASSPSGTGEGYTF
TRBV28	NA	TRBJ1-4	few	TGTGCCAGCAGTTCCCCCGCAACTAATGAAAAACTGTTTTTT	CASSSPATNEKLFF
TRBV18	NA	TRBJ2-2	NA	TGTGCCAGCTCATCCCACGCATTGACTAGTGTCGACACCGGGGAGCTGTTTTTT	CASSSHALTSVDTGELFF
TRBV6-5	NA	TRBJ1-4	NA	TGTGCCAGCAGTTACTCGGAGGGGTTTAATGAAAAACTGTTTTTT	CASSYSEGFNEKLFF
TRBV19	NA	TRBJ2-3	NA	TGTGCCAGTAGTCCGGGATCAGATACGCAGTATTTT	CASSPGSDTQYF
TRBV5-6	TRBD2	TRBJ2-7	NA	TGTGCCAGCAGCTTGGAACTAGCGGGGGAGCAGTACTTC	CASSLELAGEQYF
TRBV20-1	TRBD1	TRBJ1-2	few	TGCAGTGCTAGTTCGGGACAGGGTCTAACGATGAGATACACCTTC	CSASSGQGLTMRYTF
TRBV19	NA	TRBJ1-5	few	TGTGCCAGTAGTACGGGAGGGACTCAGCCCCAGCATTTT	CASSTGGTQPQHF
TRBV2	NA	TRBJ2-3	NA	TGTGCCAGCATGGGGGCGGGAGACACAGATACGCAGTATTTT	CASMGAGDTDTQYF
TRBV6-1	NA	TRBJ2-1	NA	TGTGCCAGCAGTGAAGCCAGTACCTACAATGAGCAGTTCTTC	CASSEASTYNEQFF
TRBV29-1	TRBD1	TRBJ1-2	NA	TGCAGCGTTCACAGGGGAGGCTATGGCTACACCTTC	CSVHRGGYGYTF
TRBV7-9	NA	TRBJ1-6	once	TGTGCCAGCAGCCCAGAGTCCCGGGACATAAGGAATTCACCCCTCCACTTT	CASSPESRDIRNSPLHF
TRBV5-5	NA	TRBJ1-5	once	TGTGCCAGCAGCTTGGGGTCCGGGAATCAGCCCCAGCATTTT	CASSLGSGNQPQHF
TRBV10-3	TRBD2	TRBJ2-7	NA	TGTGCCACCAGTGAGTTCGGACTAGCGGGAGAAGCCTACGAGCAGTACTTC	CATSEFGLAGEAYEQYF
TRBV28	TRBD1	TRBJ1-2	NA	TGTGCCAGCACCTTAAGGGGACAGGGGGGCTACACCTTC	CASTLRGQGGYTF
TRBV7-8	NA	TRBJ1-5	NA	TGTGCCAGCAGCTTATTATCCAATCAGCCCCAGCATTTT	CASSLLSNQPQHF
TRBV28	TRBD2	TRBJ2-2	few	TGTGCCAGCAGTTTATGGTCCCTAGCGGGAGGCCCCGGGGAGCTGTTTTTT	CASSLWSLAGGPGELFF
TRBV27	NA	TRBJ2-7	few	TGTGCCAGCAGTTTCTGGGGGCCACTCTACGAGCAGTACTTC	CASSFWGPLYEQYF
TRBV7-3	TRBD1	TRBJ1-5	NA	TGTGCCAGCAGCTTTTTGGGGGACAGACATAGCAATCAGCCCCAGCATTTT	CASSFLGDRHSNQPQHF
TRBV7-2	NA	TRBJ1-3	few	TGTGCCAGCATCCCCCCTTTCCAACAGGGAAACACCATATATTTT	CASIPPFQQGNTIYF
TRBV23-1	TRBD2	TRBJ2-2	NA	TGCGCCAGCAGTCAAAGCAAGCGGGGGCAGCGCACCGGGGAGCTGTTTTTT	CASSQSKRGQRTGELFF